Listed below are T cell receptor beta chains from one sample, sequenced in a study of OX40 agonist ivuxolimab in advanced cancers. Repertoires were generated with immunoSEQ multiplex PCR, while TCRdb's copy carries only in-frame clones and drops some. Of fewer than 50,000 clones detected, 65% to 80% appear once; the ten largest clones hold about 8.8%. This sample comprised CD4+ or CD8+ T cells sorted from blood, obtained in a trial of the OX40 agonist ivuxolimab. These receptors all come from an adult with an advanced solid tumor such as melanoma, head and neck, liver or kidney cancer. Each CDR3 is given with its conserved first and last residue. D genes are given only for firm matches. The listing skips clone size in some rows; elsewhere it reads once, few, many or a size class.

j_gene,abundance,v_gene,d_gene,CDR3aa,CDR3nt
TRBJ2-3,.,TRBV18,.,CASLRGVTDTQYF,TGTGCCAGCCTCAGGGGGGTCACAGATACGCAGTATTTT
TRBJ1-6,.,TRBV5-3,TRBD1,CARSLWGQNSYNSPLHF,TGTGCCAGAAGCTTGTGGGGACAGAACTCCTATAATTCACCCCTCCACTTT
TRBJ1-1,.,TRBV5-1,TRBD1,CASSPGQGITEAFF,TGCGCCAGCAGCCCTGGACAGGGGATCACTGAAGCTTTCTTT
TRBJ1-5,few,TRBV11-2,.,CASTQGRGYSNQPQHF,TGTGCCAGCACACAGGGTCGAGGGTATAGCAATCAGCCCCAGCATTTT
TRBJ2-1,.,TRBV6-1,.,CASSGDGYNEQFF,TGTGCCAGCAGTGGGGACGGCTACAATGAGCAGTTCTTC
TRBJ2-7,once,TRBV27,.,CASSLTDSYEQYF,TGTGCCAGCAGTTTGACAGACTCCTACGAGCAGTACTTC
TRBJ2-3,.,TRBV2,TRBD2,CASQAGPSTDTQYF,TGTGCCAGCCAAGCGGGGCCGAGCACAGATACGCAGTATTTT
TRBJ1-6,once,TRBV9,.,CASSPQERRTSPLHF,TGTGCCAGCAGCCCCCAGGAGAGGAGGACTTCACCCCTCCACTTT
TRBJ2-1,.,TRBV5-1,TRBD2,CASSLGPGGSYNEQFF,TGCGCCAGCAGCTTGGGCCCGGGGGGCTCCTACAATGAGCAGTTCTTC
TRBJ2-7,.,TRBV28,.,CASSLRGPYEQYF,TGTGCCAGCAGTTTGCGGGGGCCCTACGAGCAGTACTTC
TRBJ1-3,.,TRBV28,.,CASSPLLEGSDGNTIYF,TGTGCCAGCAGTCCCCTCCTCGAGGGTTCGGATGGAAACACCATATATTTT
TRBJ2-6,.,TRBV5-6,.,CASSFLGRFSGANVLTF,TGTGCCAGCAGCTTTCTGGGACGGTTCTCTGGGGCCAACGTCCTGACTTTC
TRBJ1-6,.,TRBV6-6,.,CASTKSDSNSPLHF,TGTGCCAGCACCAAATCCGACTCAAATTCACCCCTCCACTTT
TRBJ2-7,few,TRBV7-6,.,CASSFSQTYEQYF,TGTGCCAGCAGCTTTAGCCAGACCTACGAGCAGTACTTC
TRBJ2-7,.,TRBV11-1,.,CASSSVEGYLDEQYF,TGTGCCAGCAGCTCGGTTGAGGGGTACCTTGACGAGCAGTACTTC
TRBJ1-4,.,TRBV6-6,.,CASRPAGGFGNEKLFF,TGTGCCAGCAGGCCCGCGGGAGGTTTCGGTAATGAAAAACTGTTTTTT
TRBJ1-4,once,TRBV29-1,.,CSVLRAGGEKLFF,TGCAGCGTGCTAAGGGCAGGAGGGGAAAAACTGTTTTTT
TRBJ2-7,.,TRBV5-1,.,CASSLSGRTNEQYF,TGCGCCAGCAGCTTGTCGGGCAGGACGAACGAGCAGTACTTC
TRBJ2-1,.,TRBV19,.,CASGHGGENNEQFF,TGTGCCAGTGGGCATGGCGGGGAGAATAATGAGCAGTTCTTC
TRBJ2-1,once,TRBV5-4,.,CASSNGVSFGSYNEQFF,TGTGCCAGCAGCAACGGGGTGAGTTTCGGCTCCTACAATGAGCAGTTCTTC
TRBJ2-3,.,TRBV29-1,.,CSVGDTKTTDTQYF,TGCAGCGTAGGGGACACGAAGACCACAGATACGCAGTATTTT
TRBJ2-1,.,TRBV6-6,.,CASSYGRGPSYNEQFF,TGTGCCAGCAGTTACGGGCGGGGGCCGAGCTACAATGAGCAGTTCTTC
TRBJ2-3,.,TRBV6-5,.,CASSAVGDTQYF,TGTGCCAGCAGCGCAGTGGGCGATACGCAGTATTTT
TRBJ2-2,.,TRBV9,.,CASSVVGDLVTGELFF,TGTGCCAGCAGCGTCGTCGGGGACCTTGTTACCGGGGAGCTGTTTTTT
TRBJ1-4,.,TRBV28,.,CASSGTNEKLFF,TGTGCCAGCAGTGGAACAAATGAAAAACTGTTTTTT
TRBJ2-7,.,TRBV6-5,.,CASRTGLFSYEQYF,TGTGCCAGCAGGACGGGACTCTTCTCCTACGAGCAGTACTTC
TRBJ2-3,.,TRBV12-5,.,CASGLGGPTDTQYF,TGTGCTAGTGGGCTCGGGGGGCCCACAGATACGCAGTATTTT
TRBJ2-7,.,TRBV29-1,TRBD2,CSVGTSGRYEQYF,TGCAGCGTCGGGACTAGCGGACGATACGAGCAGTACTTC
TRBJ2-3,.,TRBV18,TRBD1,CASSLGTGSTDTQYF,TGTGCCAGCTCACTCGGGACAGGGAGCACAGATACGCAGTATTTT
TRBJ1-1,.,TRBV13,.,CASSLEGGSKNTEAFF,TGTGCCAGCAGCTTAGAGGGAGGTTCGAAGAACACTGAAGCTTTCTTT
TRBJ2-5,once,TRBV11-2,.,CASSLGRETQYF,TGTGCCAGCAGCTTAGGCAGGGAGACCCAGTACTTC
TRBJ1-5,.,TRBV10-2,.,CASRQGRDQPQHF,TGCGCCAGCAGGCAGGGGAGGGATCAGCCCCAGCATTTT
TRBJ1-5,.,TRBV28,.,CASSLWGREQPQHF,TGTGCCAGCAGTTTATGGGGGAGGGAGCAGCCCCAGCATTTT
TRBJ1-1,.,TRBV6-6,TRBD1,CASSGQGMAFF,TGTGCCAGCAGTGGACAGGGTATGGCTTTCTTT
TRBJ2-3,few,TRBV9,TRBD2,CASSVELADVSDTQYF,TGTGCCAGCAGCGTCGAACTAGCGGACGTGAGCGATACGCAGTATTTT
TRBJ1-2,.,TRBV15,.,CATLSGDGDYGYTF,TGTGCCACCCTATCGGGGGATGGAGACTATGGCTACACCTTC
TRBJ2-2,.,TRBV27,.,CASSRGQPNTGELFF,TGTGCCAGCAGTCGGGGACAACCGAACACCGGGGAGCTGTTTTTT
TRBJ2-3,.,TRBV11-2,.,CASSWAADTQYF,TGTGCCAGCAGCTGGGCGGCAGATACGCAGTATTTT
TRBJ2-1,.,TRBV6-6,.,CASTGGVSSYNEQFF,TGTGCCAGCACCGGCGGGGTAAGCTCCTACAATGAGCAGTTCTTC
TRBJ2-5,.,TRBV6-4,.,CASSGKKSETQYF,TGTGCCAGCAGTGGAAAAAAATCGGAGACCCAGTACTTC
TRBJ1-5,.,TRBV10-2,.,CASSLLGDPQHF,TGCGCCAGCAGCCTACTAGGGGATCCCCAGCATTTT
TRBJ2-3,.,TRBV6-1,.,CASSTSSPSTDTQYF,TGTGCCAGCAGTACTAGCAGTCCTAGCACAGATACGCAGTATTTT
TRBJ2-2,.,TRBV12-5,TRBD2,CASGLARGDSTGELFF,TGTGCTAGTGGTTTGGCGCGGGGGGATAGCACCGGGGAGCTGTTTTTT
TRBJ2-7,.,TRBV6-5,.,CASSSPTGFPEQYF,TGTGCCAGCAGTTCCCCGACAGGTTTTCCCGAGCAGTACTTC
TRBJ2-5,.,TRBV5-8,TRBD2,CASSSGTSGEETQYF,TGTGCCAGCAGCTCCGGGACTAGCGGAGAAGAGACCCAGTACTTC
TRBJ2-2,.,TRBV5-1,.,CASSLSWQNTGELFF,TGCGCCAGCAGCTTGTCGTGGCAGAACACCGGGGAGCTGTTTTTT
TRBJ2-7,.,TRBV6-5,.,CASTGQNYEQYF,TGTGCCAGCACCGGACAGAACTACGAGCAGTACTTC
TRBJ2-1,.,TRBV5-5,TRBD1,CASSNRDRGRMSYNEQFF,TGTGCCAGCAGCAACCGGGACAGGGGGCGAATGTCCTACAATGAGCAGTTCTTC
TRBJ1-5,.,TRBV19,.,CASTRALNQPQHF,TGTGCCAGTACCCGGGCCTTAAATCAGCCCCAGCATTTT
TRBJ1-2,.,TRBV4-1,.,CASSQAYSGGYTF,TGCGCCAGCAGCCAAGCCTACTCTGGGGGCTACACCTTC
TRBJ1-1,.,TRBV9,.,CASSVDTSNTEAFF,TGTGCCAGCAGCGTGGACACCTCGAACACTGAAGCTTTCTTT